This T cell receptor (beta chain) was captured by sequencing in a study of blood T cell repertoires in COVID-19. Libraries were prepared by immunoSEQ multiplex PCR; TCRdb keeps only in-frame clonotypes and omits some of them. The table shows more than 40,000 clones, with roughly 90% occurring only once. Trimming took off 0 bases at V and 2 bases at J, with 11 bases between the two ends. The CDR3 runs 16 residues. CDR1 is SGHRS and CDR2 is YFSETQ in the germline V gene. The genes are TRBV5-1 and TRBJ2-2, with a tentative D call TRBD2 (5 bases). Material for sequencing was peripheral blood. The receptor's source is a man older than 75 with acute or convalescent COVID-19. The CDR3, as DNA: TGCGCCAGCAGCTTGGCCCCGGGGAGCAACACCGGGGAGCTGTTTTTT. The encoded protein is CASSLAPGSNTGELFF.